The rows below give T cell receptor beta chains drawn from one sample of a study of blood T cell repertoires in COVID-19. Sequenced by immunoSEQ multiplex PCR; TCRdb stores in-frame clones only, minus some. The table includes about 75,000 clones, approximately 90% detected once. Material: peripheral blood. The receptors come from a woman in her 70s with acute or convalescent COVID-19. Each CDR3 is given with its conserved first and last residue. Fields, in order: J gene, D gene, clone size, V gene, CDR3 DNA, CDR3 protein. The D gene is left open where the match is weak. Rows give clone size only sometimes, using once, few, many, or a class for an expanded clone.

j_call: TRBJ1-1; d_call: TRBD1; clone_size: NA; v_call: TRBV3-1/TRBV3-2; cdr3_nt: TGTGCCAGCAGCCAAACCTACAGGGGGCCCACTGAAGCTTTCTTT; cdr3_aa: CASSQTYRGPTEAFF
j_call: TRBJ1-3; d_call: TRBD1; clone_size: NA; v_call: TRBV9; cdr3_nt: TGTGCCAGCAGCGTAGAGGGACAGGGCCACTCTGGAAACACCATATATTTT; cdr3_aa: CASSVEGQGHSGNTIYF
j_call: TRBJ1-5; d_call: TRBD1; clone_size: NA; v_call: TRBV28; cdr3_nt: TGTGCCAGCAGACGACAGGGGGCGAGGGGACGAGATCAGCCCCAGCATTTT; cdr3_aa: CASRRQGARGRDQPQHF
j_call: TRBJ2-2; d_call: TRBD2; clone_size: NA; v_call: TRBV19; cdr3_nt: TGTGCCAGTAAGGCCCTAGCGGGCAGATCTACGAACACCGGGGAGCTGTTTTTT; cdr3_aa: CASKALAGRSTNTGELFF
j_call: TRBJ2-7; d_call: NA; clone_size: NA; v_call: TRBV11-2; cdr3_nt: TGTGCCAGCAGCTTTCCGGGGATCATCTACGAGCAGTACTTC; cdr3_aa: CASSFPGIIYEQYF
j_call: TRBJ1-4; d_call: NA; clone_size: NA; v_call: TRBV27; cdr3_nt: TGTGCCAGCAGTTCACTTAGGGGTTATAATGAAAAACTGTTTTTT; cdr3_aa: CASSSLRGYNEKLFF
j_call: TRBJ1-1; d_call: NA; clone_size: once; v_call: TRBV7-9; cdr3_nt: TGTGCCAGCAGCCGAGGGGGAAAAAGGAACACTGAAGCTTTCTTT; cdr3_aa: CASSRGGKRNTEAFF
j_call: TRBJ2-5; d_call: NA; clone_size: NA; v_call: TRBV7-2; cdr3_nt: TGTGCCAGCAGCTTATCCAGGGGCCAAGAGACCCAGTACTTC; cdr3_aa: CASSLSRGQETQYF
j_call: TRBJ2-1; d_call: TRBD2; clone_size: NA; v_call: TRBV28; cdr3_nt: TGTGCCAGCAGTCCCTCTCCGGGACTAGGGTCAGCTGCTGACAATGAGCAGTTCTTC; cdr3_aa: CASSPSPGLGSAADNEQFF
j_call: TRBJ2-3; d_call: NA; clone_size: NA; v_call: TRBV7-9; cdr3_nt: TGTGCCAGCAACTCACTAGAAGATACGCAGTATTTT; cdr3_aa: CASNSLEDTQYF
j_call: TRBJ1-2; d_call: TRBD1; clone_size: NA; v_call: TRBV28; cdr3_nt: TGTGCCAGCAGTTTAGGGACAGGGCGGGCGGATGGCTACACCTTC; cdr3_aa: CASSLGTGRADGYTF
j_call: TRBJ2-1; d_call: TRBD2; clone_size: NA; v_call: TRBV7-3; cdr3_nt: TGTGCCAGCAGCTTGCCTCCCGGGACTAGCACCGATGAGCAGTTCTTC; cdr3_aa: CASSLPPGTSTDEQFF
j_call: TRBJ2-6; d_call: NA; clone_size: NA; v_call: TRBV3-1/TRBV3-2; cdr3_nt: TGTGCCAGCAGCCACGGGTCCCTCTGGGCCAACGTCCTGACTTTC; cdr3_aa: CASSHGSLWANVLTF
j_call: TRBJ1-2; d_call: NA; clone_size: NA; v_call: TRBV3-1/TRBV3-2; cdr3_nt: TGTGCCAGCAGCCAAGATGGGGGGGAGTACGGCTACACCTTC; cdr3_aa: CASSQDGGEYGYTF